A selection of T cell receptor beta chains follows, all from one sample in a study of T cells in Graves' hyperthyroidism and ophthalmopathy. TCRdb called the multiplex PCR reads again in MiXCR, with one record for every CDR3 protein. In the table there are 550,000 to 650,000 distinct CDR3 sequences, 14% of which are singletons. Sequencing was performed on blood. These receptors were obtained from a woman aged 35 to 49 with Graves' hyperthyroidism. Both conserved end residues are part of each CDR3.

>TRBV11-2
CASSPRTGETNTEAFF
>TRBV29-1
CSVPGTSGGSTDTQYF
>TRBV11-1
CASSPRGRDGYTF
>TRBV5-6
CASSPASGQTLYNEQFF
>TRBV5-1
CASSTTSGSGEQYF
>TRBV6-2/TRBV6-3
CASSYSWTGDTEAFF
>TRBV5-1
CASSLLSGWGDTEAFF
>TRBV6-1
CASSPLASLGDTQYF
>TRBV18
CASSQRSGGGDEQFF
>TRBV28
CASTRVSGIKGTDTQYF
>TRBV11-2
CASSSRTGADEQFF
>TRBV6-1
CASSQASPEFSQYF
>TRBV5-1
CASSLDYGDRSTDTQYF
>TRBV30
CAWSDGQLNFYGYTF
>TRBV29-1
CSVRGSGSGANVLTF
>TRBV7-8
CASSSIGLAGANSYEQYF
>TRBV29-1
CSATSGTEAFF
>TRBV20-1
CSGHKPGPSEAFF
>TRBV9
CASSVDGNTIYF
>TRBV7-3
CASSLLGPGLFGGTDTQYF
>TRBV7-2
CASSLVWTGGWTEAFF
>TRBV20-1
CSAISVDGTQETQYF
>TRBV5-5
CASGRGGSSGELFF
>TRBV28
CASSLLTGTTYNEQFF
>TRBV27
CASRDLGSDEQYF
>TRBV19
CASRPDSLGTQYF
>TRBV7-8
CASSGHRGHNTGELFF
>TRBV2
CASQWLNSGANVLTF
>TRBV13
CASTPPSGFQETQYF
>TRBV7-2
CASSLLAGNSNQPQHF
>TRBV6-1
CASSPRAGTRGYEQYF
>TRBV30
CAWSEGLAGDNEQFF
>TRBV27
CASSHSSLPYEQYF
>TRBV11-2
CASSLQGVNTEAFF
>TRBV10-1
CASRPIPDRERVDEQFF